This TCR beta chain was profiled in a study of blood T cell repertoires in COVID-19. Study context: Acute and convalescent COVID-19 samples came from the United States, Italy and Spain. T cells, B-cell-depleted T cells, or PBMCs provided the cDNA or gDNA that served as material.

Original processing methods: Nucleated cell counts were estimated from reference gene primer amplification. Sequencing was performed with immunoSEQ multiplex PCR; in TCRdb, only in-frame clones are kept and a portion is missing. V, J and clone size are taken as reported in that table, and D and trimming were inferred from the DNA itself. The sample holds over 100,000 clones, roughly two thirds seen once. There are 16 residues in the CDR3. Deletions cut 4 bases from V and 4 bases from J, with 19 bases between. Germline V lookup: CDR1 LGHDT, CDR2 YNNKEL (reference sequence). This rearrangement joins TRBV3-1 (or the pseudogene TRBV3-2) to TRBJ1-2, with D maybe TRBD1 (5 bases). The TCR was taken from a woman between 70 and 85 years old with acute or convalescent COVID-19. The source material was peripheral blood. The CDR3, as DNA: TGTGCCAGCAGCCCCCATCACTGGGGCTCGGCCTATGGCTACACCTTC. This sequence encodes CASSPHHWGSAYGYTF.